Many counts were recorded for the clone carrying this T cell receptor beta chain. The sample is drawn from a study of neurological immune-mediated disorders. There are 16 residues in the CDR3. V shed 4 bases, J shed 2 bases, and the junction held 10 bases outside the gene matches. Looked up from germline, CDR1 is MNHEY and CDR2 is SVGAGI. TCRdb processed the 5' RACE reads anew with MiXCR; each CDR3 protein has one entry. The sample carries more than 50,000 distinct CDR3 sequences, 3.9% recorded once. Sample: PBMCs. The sequence came from a young man with multiple sclerosis. The chain carries TRBV6-5 and TRBJ1-1; 7 bases align to TRBD1. CDR3 DNA sequence: TGTGCCAGCAGTTCTTGGGGCAGGGGGTTAAACACTGAAGCTTTCTTT. This sequence encodes CASSSWGRGLNTEAFF.